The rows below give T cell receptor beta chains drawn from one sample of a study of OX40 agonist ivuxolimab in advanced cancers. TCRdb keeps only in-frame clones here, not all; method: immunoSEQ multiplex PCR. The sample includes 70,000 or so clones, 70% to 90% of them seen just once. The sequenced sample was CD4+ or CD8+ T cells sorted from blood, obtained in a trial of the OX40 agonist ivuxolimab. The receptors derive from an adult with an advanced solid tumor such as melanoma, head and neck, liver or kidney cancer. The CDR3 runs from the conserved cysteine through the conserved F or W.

CDR3: CASSARQWDTGELFF
J: TRBJ2-2
V: TRBV9

CDR3: CASSPPSTDTQYF
J: TRBJ2-3
V: TRBV18

CDR3: CASSGRTGSNYGYTF
J: TRBJ1-2
V: TRBV6-1

CDR3: CASKLRGRDGYYEQYF
J: TRBJ2-7
V: TRBV2

CDR3: CASRGQSSYTEAFF
J: TRBJ1-1
V: TRBV28

CDR3: CASSAGAGFLDEQFF
J: TRBJ2-1
V: TRBV9

CDR3: CASVWDRETGELFF
J: TRBJ2-2
V: TRBV11-3

CDR3: CASKGIGGGFNQPQHF
J: TRBJ1-5
V: TRBV19

CDR3: CASSLGVGDTQYF
J: TRBJ2-3
V: TRBV6-5

CDR3: CASSDSYEQYF
J: TRBJ2-7
V: TRBV6-5

CDR3: CASSPGGMGMNEQFF
J: TRBJ2-1
V: TRBV5-5

CDR3: CASFIRGSGNTIYF
J: TRBJ1-3
V: TRBV28

CDR3: CASSPETSGNTIYF
J: TRBJ1-3
V: TRBV5-1

CDR3: CASSSQGAQKYAGELFF
J: TRBJ2-2
V: TRBV5-4

CDR3: CAISEWDNEWDTIYF
J: TRBJ1-3
V: TRBV10-3

CDR3: CASSYSAGGSYEQYF
J: TRBJ2-7
V: TRBV6-6

CDR3: CATSTPHGGGGMNTEAFF
J: TRBJ1-1
V: TRBV15

CDR3: CASSFDSNTEAFF
J: TRBJ1-1
V: TRBV5-1

CDR3: CASSLAGQNTEAFF
J: TRBJ1-1
V: TRBV7-9

CDR3: CASSFPNPGETQYF
J: TRBJ2-5
V: TRBV28

CDR3: CASSLVGGLFNEQFF
J: TRBJ2-1
V: TRBV5-6

CDR3: CASSRSGSTGELFF
J: TRBJ2-2
V: TRBV14

CDR3: CASSSSMNTEAFF
J: TRBJ1-1
V: TRBV7-3

CDR3: CASSRSRVSYEQYF
J: TRBJ2-7
V: TRBV6-5

CDR3: CASSPHRVNEQFF
J: TRBJ2-1
V: TRBV4-3

CDR3: CATSRDRGTGELFF
J: TRBJ2-2
V: TRBV15

CDR3: CAWSGGEGETQYF
J: TRBJ2-5
V: TRBV30

CDR3: CASSFRQGGGYTF
J: TRBJ1-2
V: TRBV19

CDR3: CASSLQGLGLFYGYTF
J: TRBJ1-2
V: TRBV7-9

CDR3: CASSSPSGQGAVLFGKNIQYF
J: TRBJ2-4
V: TRBV28

CDR3: CASSPGSYEQYF
J: TRBJ2-7
V: TRBV18

CDR3: CACPGRLGTYNSPLHF
J: TRBJ1-6
V: TRBV30

CDR3: CASAGGSNQPQHF
J: TRBJ1-5
V: TRBV2

CDR3: CASSWGGPENTIYF
J: TRBJ1-3
V: TRBV5-6

CDR3: CASSFQGGPNQPQHF
J: TRBJ1-5
V: TRBV27

CDR3: CASSSGTGSVGSYEQYF
J: TRBJ2-7
V: TRBV28

CDR3: CASSSPWRVSDTEAFF
J: TRBJ1-1
V: TRBV28

CDR3: CASSPRGGRDTNTQYF
J: TRBJ2-3
V: TRBV7-2

CDR3: CASSFGRNQPQHF
J: TRBJ1-5
V: TRBV6-1

CDR3: CASRRTEREQYF
J: TRBJ2-7
V: TRBV27

CDR3: CASKNKGGGYTF
J: TRBJ1-2
V: TRBV6-1

CDR3: CASSPGYFNYGYTF
J: TRBJ1-2
V: TRBV28

CDR3: CASSWTGRSSEQYF
J: TRBJ2-7
V: TRBV28

CDR3: CASGGALNTEAFF
J: TRBJ1-1
V: TRBV6-5

CDR3: CASSDQPGQGHQPQHF
J: TRBJ1-5
V: TRBV28

CDR3: CASSVGTSGWGTGELFF
J: TRBJ2-2
V: TRBV10-2

CDR3: CASSLDGPPGNTIYF
J: TRBJ1-3
V: TRBV11-3

CDR3: CAWGNNEQFF
J: TRBJ2-1
V: TRBV30

CDR3: CASSPVATSGAYNEQFF
J: TRBJ2-1
V: TRBV7-3

CDR3: CASSSRTSGRSTGELFF
J: TRBJ2-2
V: TRBV5-4

CDR3: CASSPGLGPNSETQYF
J: TRBJ2-5
V: TRBV5-4

CDR3: CASTILPSRVEQFF
J: TRBJ2-1
V: TRBV2